Below are 16 T cell receptor beta chains sequenced from a single sample in a study of CD8 T cells in ankylosing spondylitis. TCRdb recomputed calls from the 5' RACE reads with MiXCR, one row per CDR3 protein. The repertoire includes 250,000 to 350,000 distinct CDR3 sequences, 15% to 20% of them detected once, and around 8% sits in the top ten. Sequencing was performed on blood, either unsorted or a sorted T cell fraction (not recorded which). These TCRs come from a male donor with ankylosing spondylitis or in good health (not recorded which).

The gene calls are TRBV10-2 and TRBJ2-5, with 9 bases matching TRBD1. V trimming: 4 bases; J trimming: 9 bases; junction bases outside the gene matches: 9. CDR1 and CDR2 (germline): WSHSY, SAAADI. The CDR3 extends over 14 amino acids. The CDR3 sequence is CASSADHRGHSQYF. CDR3 sequence (DNA): TGCGCCAGCAGTGCGGACCACAGGGGGCATTCCCAGTACTTC.

This clonotype was recorded a few times. V is TRBV28 and J is TRBJ2-3; D remains ambiguous. Germline assignment: CDR1 MDHEN and CDR2 SYDVKM. The CDR3 contains 14 residues. V was cut by 7 bases and J by 3 bases, with 14 bases left in between. The CDR3 here is CASMPPVGTDTQYF. The CDR3, as DNA: TGTGCCAGCATGCCTCCCGTGGGGACAGATACGCAGTATTTT.

V is TRBV7-2 and J is TRBJ2-1; TRBD1 agrees at 10 bases. Germline trimming cut 5 bases from V and 6 bases from J; bases unmatched to any gene: 10. The CDR3 sequence is 16 residues long. The germline V gene encodes CDR1 SGHTA and CDR2 FQGNSA. The CDR3 is CASSPRAGQGPNEQFF. CDR3 nucleotide sequence: TGTGCCAGCAGCCCCCGGGCGGGACAGGGGCCCAATGAGCAGTTCTTC.

This clonotype was seen more than once but under ten times. V and J are TRBV28 and TRBJ1-5, with 10 bases identical to TRBD1. Germline CDR1 is MDHEN and CDR2 is SYDVKM. CDR3 length: 14 residues. With 6 bases clipped from V and 10 bases from J, the junction kept 9 bases outside the gene matches. The CDR3 loop reads CASSLGQGVRPQHF. The CDR3 DNA reads TGTGCCAGCAGCCTTGGACAGGGGGTGAGACCCCAGCATTTT.

This sequence joins TRBV20-1 and TRBJ2-3; 12 bases line up with TRBD1. CDR1 is DFQATT and CDR2 is SNEGSKA in the germline V gene (reference sequence). The V and J ends lost 2 bases and 6 bases, in that order; junction bases with no gene match: 6. This CDR3 comprises 15 residues. CDR3 coding DNA: TGCAGTGCTAGACAAGGGACAGGGGGCGCGGATACGCAGTATTTT. Translating it yields CSARQGTGGADTQYF.

This clonotype appeared a few times. The chain recombines TRBV20-1 with TRBJ2-5, with a possible D match to TRBD1 (5 bases). Germline V gene sequence: CDR1 DFQATT, CDR2 SNEGSKA (reference sequence). Between the trimmed V and J ends, which lost 1 base and 1 base, there was a span of 7 bases. The CDR3 covers 13 residues. The CDR3 spells CSARGGTQETQYF. As DNA, the CDR3 is TGCAGTGCTAGAGGGGGCACCCAAGAGACCCAGTACTTC.

There are a few counts of this clonotype. The chain is built from TRBV20-1 and TRBJ2-5, with D unresolved. The CDR3 totals 13 residues. Germline CDR1 is DFQATT and CDR2 is SNEGSKA (reference sequence). V was clipped by 3 bases and J by 4 bases, with 12 bases between them. The CDR3 is CSASQAGRETQYF. CDR3 nucleotide sequence: TGCAGTGCTAGTCAAGCAGGACGAGAGACCCAGTACTTC.

The chain is built from TRBV3-1 and TRBJ2-7; 10 positions agree with TRBD2. There are 15 residues in the CDR3. Germline values: CDR1 LGHDT, CDR2 YNNKEL (reference sequence). This CDR3 is CASCQQAGGPYEQYV. The CDR3, as DNA: TGTGCCAGCTGCCAGCAAGCGGGAGGGCCCTACGAGCAGTACGTC.

In this sample, this clonotype turned up many times. The chain carries TRBV20-1 and TRBJ2-3; the D gene is possibly TRBD2 (6 bases). V lost 5 bases and J lost 1, with 16 bases in between. CDR3 length equals 15 residues. The germline V gene has CDR1 DFQATT and CDR2 SNEGSKA (reference sequence). DNA for the CDR3: TGCAGTGCTTCCCGGGGCGGGGCTGGCACAGATACGCAGTATTTT. It codes for CSASRGGAGTDTQYF.

This rearrangement joins TRBV20-1 to TRBJ1-4; D gene uncertain. V lost 0 bases and J 3 bases, leaving 8 bases between the germline ends. This CDR3 region has 14 residues. From germline, CDR1 is DFQATT and CDR2 SNEGSKA (reference sequence). The CDR3 DNA reads TGCAGTGCTAGAGATCTTGCAGCTAATGAAAAACTGTTTTTT. Residues: CSARDLAANEKLFF.

The chain recombines TRBV20-1 with TRBJ2-3; D perhaps matches TRBD2 (7 bases). With 3 bases removed from V and 2 bases from J, the gap between germline ends came to 24 bases. Germline CDR1 and CDR2: DFQATT and SNEGSKA (reference sequence). The CDR3 contains 18 residues. CDR3 amino acids: CSASGTVQGGGPTDTQYF. DNA of the CDR3: TGCAGTGCTAGCGGTACAGTCCAAGGGGGAGGGCCCACAGATACGCAGTATTTT.

V gene TRBV12-3 or TRBV12-4 combines with J gene TRBJ1-3; the D gene is possibly TRBD1 (5 bases). Trimming took off 1 base at V and 2 bases at J, with 12 bases between the two ends. The CDR3 sequence is 16 residues long. The CDR3 is CASSLGAAGPGNTIYF. Here the CDR3 DNA reads TGTGCCAGCAGTTTAGGAGCAGCAGGGCCTGGAAACACCATATATTTT.

This CDR3 reads CASSLAGLAGDGGELFF. The CDR3 DNA sequence: TGCGCCAGCAGCTTGGCCGGTTTAGCGGGAGATGGCGGGGAGCTGTTTTTT. The chain is built from TRBV5-1 and TRBJ2-2; 9 bases match TRBD2. The ends lost 0 bases at V and 7 bases at J; junction bases unmatched: 10. The CDR3 covers 17 residues. Germline CDR1 SGHRS, CDR2 YFSETQ.

The sample holds a few counts of this clonotype. This sequence joins TRBV2 and TRBJ2-2; 9 bases fit TRBD2. Germline assignment: CDR1 SNHLY and CDR2 FYNNEI. The CDR3 is 18 residues long. The J segment lost 2 bases and the V segment lost 3 bases, leaving 10 bases of the junction unmatched. The CDR3 spells CASSEGRLAAINTGELFF. The CDR3 coding sequence is TGTGCCAGCAGTGAGGGGAGACTAGCGGCGATAAACACCGGGGAGCTGTTTTTT.

This clonotype showed up just a few times. This chain joins TRBV7-2 and TRBJ2-5; no clear D. This CDR3 region has 14 residues. Germline V lookup: CDR1 SGHTA, CDR2 FQGNSA. Trimming pared 5 bases from V and 1 base from J, leaving 11 bases between. The CDR3 sequence: CASSPKAFQETQYF. CDR3 nucleotides: TGTGCCAGCAGCCCCAAGGCCTTCCAAGAGACCCAGTACTTC.

The chain joins TRBV9 to TRBJ2-5; 7 bases match TRBD1. Trimming removed 0 bases from V and 9 bases from J; junction bases left unmatched: 8. The germline CDR1 and CDR2 sequences are SGDLS and YYNGEE. The CDR3 contains 14 residues. The CDR3 coding sequence is TGTGCCAGCAGCGTAGAAGGACAGGCGATTTCCCAGTACTTC. This gives the protein CASSVEGQAISQYF. The full variable domain, completed using reference TRBV9 and TRBJ2-5, is DSGVTQTPKHLITATGQRVTLRCSPRSGDLSVYWYQQSLDQGLQFLIQYYNGEERAKGNILERFSAQQFPDLHSELNLSSLELGDSALYFCASSVEGQAISQYFGPGTRLLVL.